This TCR beta chain was documented in a study of blood T cell repertoires in COVID-19. Repertoires were generated with immunoSEQ multiplex PCR, while TCRdb's copy carries only in-frame clones and drops some. Altogether 170,000 or so clones are present, 70% to 85% being singletons, with the ten largest covering 17%. Germline V gene data show CDR1 as SGHRS and CDR2 as YFSETQ. The CDR3 consists of 16 residues. Trimming stripped 1 base from V and 3 bases from J, with 14 bases between. The chain couples TRBV5-1 to TRBJ1-3; D ambiguous. This clonotype was obtained from a woman aged 45-65 years who had recovered from COVID-19. The sample consisted of PBMCs or T cells enriched from blood (not recorded which). CDR3 loop: CASSLNRGFNGNTIYF. The CDR3 DNA is TGCGCCAGCAGCTTGAATCGCGGCTTTAATGGAAACACCATATATTTT. Full variable domain (outside the CDR3, taken from reference TRBV5-1 and TRBJ1-3): KAGVTQTPRYLIKTRGQQVTLSCSPISGHRSVSWYQQTPGQGLQFLFEYFSETQRNKGNFPGRFSGRQFSNSRSEMNVSTLELGDSALYLCASSLNRGFNGNTIYFGEGSWLTVV.